Below, 20 T cell receptor beta chains from the same sample are listed, as sequenced in a study of CD8 T cells in ankylosing spondylitis. Findings and caveats of the study: A TCR beta motif made of roughly eight highly homologous variants seemed typical of ankylosing spondylitis blood.

TCRdb processed the 5' RACE reads anew with MiXCR; each CDR3 protein has one entry. The repertoire holds 100,000 or so distinct CDR3 sequences, with roughly 8.5% as singletons. No antigen is known for these receptors. Source material: blood, either unsorted or a sorted T cell fraction (not recorded which). The receptors derive from a male donor with ankylosing spondylitis.

The chain couples TRBV27 to TRBJ2-1; 7 positions agree with TRBD1. The CDR3 is 15 residues long. Losses at the gene ends were 5 bases for V and 9 bases for J; bases not matched to a gene: 13. Germline V gene data show CDR1 as MNHEY and CDR2 as SMNVEV (reference sequence). The CDR3 region has the DNA TGTGCCAGCAGTAAGGGGTGGGGGACAGCGCCTGAGCAGTTCTTC. Translating it yields CASSKGWGTAPEQFF.

The chain carries TRBV4-2 and TRBJ1-3, with D possibly being TRBD1 (5 bases). There are 17 residues in the CDR3. Trimming removed 4 bases at V and 0 bases at J, with 16 bases between. CDR1 and CDR2 (germline): LGHNA, YNFKEQ. DNA of the CDR3: TGTGCCAGCAGCCTTGTGGGGGTGTCTTTCTCTGGAAACACCATATATTTT. Protein product: CASSLVGVSFSGNTIYF.

The chain joins TRBV30 to TRBJ1-2; D call uncertain. Per germline, CDR1 GTSNPN and CDR2 SVGIG (reference sequence). V lost 5 bases and J lost 3, with 13 bases in between. This CDR3 has 13 amino acids. CDR3 sequence (DNA): TGTGCCTGGCACACCCTCATGGACTATGGCTACACCTTC. This gives the protein CAWHTLMDYGYTF.

The chain carries TRBV12-5 and TRBJ1-1; 7 bases are a match to TRBD1. J lost 2 bases, V lost 5 bases, and 14 bases had no gene match. The CDR3 has 17 amino acids. The germline V gene encodes CDR1 LGHNT and CDR2 FRNRAP. The DNA for the CDR3 is TGTGCTAGTGGTGCCGGGACAGCAGGTTGGGACAACACTGAAGCTTTCTTT. Translating it yields CASGAGTAGWDNTEAFF.

V is TRBV30 and J is TRBJ1-1; the D gene is possibly TRBD1 (5 bases). V lost 1 base, J lost 3 bases, and 15 bases lay in between. This CDR3 has 15 amino acids. CDR1 GTSNPN and CDR2 SVGIG come from the germline V gene (reference sequence). CDR3 coding DNA: TGTGCCTGGAGTGGACAGACCGTTGAACACACTGAAGCTTTCTTT. It translates to CAWSGQTVEHTEAFF.

This sequence joins TRBV5-1 and TRBJ1-3; 8 positions agree with TRBD1. Germline V gene sequence: CDR1 SGHRS, CDR2 YFSETQ. The V gene end was trimmed by 3 bases and the J gene end by 2 bases; junction bases not matched to a gene: 4. This CDR3 comprises 15 residues. Written as DNA, the CDR3 is TGCGCCAGCAGCTACGGACAGGGCCCTGGAAACACCATATATTTT. It is translated as CASSYGQGPGNTIYF.

This clonotype was observed many times. The chain carries TRBV7-9 and TRBJ2-1; D may correspond to TRBD1 or TRBD2 (6 bases each). This CDR3 comprises 13 residues. The germline V gene has CDR1 SEHNR and CDR2 FQNEAQ (reference sequence). With 5 bases removed from V and 9 bases from J, the gap between germline ends came to 14 bases. The CDR3 bases are TGTGCCAGCAGCATGAGACAGGAGGGTGAGCAGTTCTTC. Translation gives CASSMRQEGEQFF.

This chain links TRBV14 with TRBJ1-3, with D perhaps TRBD1 (6 bases). V was trimmed by 6 bases and J by 3 bases, leaving 24 bases between them. Germline loops: CDR1 SGHDN, CDR2 FVKESK. This CDR3 is 18 amino acids long. The CDR3 DNA sequence: TGTGCCAGCAGTCTTGATGGGGGCAGGGATTCTGATGGAAACACCATATATTTT. Translated: CASSLDGGRDSDGNTIYF.

This clonotype was observed a handful of times. The chain joins TRBV18 to TRBJ2-1; perhaps TRBD1 as D (6 bases). V dropped 2 bases and J dropped 4 bases, with 15 bases sitting between them. The CDR3 contains 16 residues. Germline loops: CDR1 KGHSH, CDR2 LQKENI. The CDR3 DNA sequence: TGTGCCAGCTCACCAGACAGGTCTATCTTGTACAATGAGCAGTTCTTC. As protein: CASSPDRSILYNEQFF.

V gene TRBV20-1 combines with J gene TRBJ2-1; 13 bases match TRBD2. V lost 3 bases and J lost 9; bases outside the gene matches: 11. Germline V lookup: CDR1 DFQATT, CDR2 SNEGSKA (reference sequence). The CDR3 length is 16 residues. In DNA, the CDR3 is TGCAGTGCTAGGGAGATCCCGGGACTAGCGGGAACTGAGCAGTTCTTC. Amino acids: CSAREIPGLAGTEQFF.

About this clonotype itself: Being one base from a much bigger clone, this may be a read error. The missing conserved phenylalanine or tryptophan at the end of this CDR3 makes a read error likely. The rearrangement joins TRBV7-9 to TRBJ1-1; D might be TRBD1 (6 bases). V gave up 6 bases and J gave up 1 base, with 9 bases separating them. Germline CDR1 is SEHNR and CDR2 is FQNEAQ (reference sequence). The length of the CDR3 is 13 residues. The DNA of the CDR3 is TGTGCCAGCAGGGGGACACCGAACACTGAAGCTTTCTCT. Amino acids: CASRGTPNTEAFS.

There are a few counts of this clonotype. The rearrangement links TRBV7-2 to TRBJ2-1, with 9 bases that match TRBD1. CDR1 and CDR2 (germline): SGHTA, FQGNSA. The CDR3 has 15 residues. J gave up 3 bases and V 3 bases, and 3 bases lay outside the gene matches. CDR3 DNA: TGTGCCAGCAGCTTGGGACAGGGCGGCTACAATGAGCAGTTCTTC. It is translated as CASSLGQGGYNEQFF.

The chain joins TRBV13 to TRBJ1-5; D ambiguous. Looked up from germline, CDR1 is PRHDT and CDR2 is FYEKMQ (reference sequence). Trimming took off 4 bases at V and 6 bases at J, with 7 bases between the two ends. CDR3 length equals 12 residues. CDR3 protein: CASSWGSQPQHF. The CDR3 coding sequence is TGTGCCAGCAGCTGGGGTAGTCAGCCCCAGCATTTT.

The V call is TRBV12-3 or TRBV12-4, the J call TRBJ2-7; D gene unclear. The CDR3 covers 14 residues. V lost 2 bases and J 1 base, leaving 9 bases between the germline ends. The CDR3 sequence is CASSLTASSYEQYF. The CDR3 DNA follows: TGTGCCAGCAGTTTAACGGCTAGTTCCTACGAGCAGTACTTC.

This clonotype was seen at least ten times. V usage is TRBV20-1 and J usage is TRBJ1-6, with D perhaps TRBD1 (6 bases). Germline loops: CDR1 DFQATT, CDR2 SNEGSKA (reference sequence). The CDR3 is 16 amino acids. V was pared by 0 bases and J by 7 bases, with 16 bases between. In nucleotides, the CDR3 is TGCAGTGCTAGAGACCCCGAGGGGGGGGAGAATTCACCCCTCCACTTT. This translates into CSARDPEGGENSPLHF.

This clonotype has more than one count but fewer than ten. The chain is built from TRBV6-1 and TRBJ2-2; D is perhaps TRBD1 (6 bases). The germline gives CDR1 MNHNS, CDR2 SASEGT. The CDR3 sequence is 14 residues long. The ends were cut back, 4 bases at V and 6 bases at J, with 12 bases in the middle. In DNA form, the CDR3 reads TGTGCCAGCAGTGGGGGGAAGGGGGCCGGGGAGCTGTTTTTT. This gives the protein CASSGGKGAGELFF.

This clonotype was seen at least ten times. The chain employs TRBV3-1 and TRBJ2-7; the D gene could be TRBD1 or TRBD2 (5 bases each). CDR1 is LGHDT, CDR2 YNNKEL, per germline (reference sequence). Trimming removed 4 bases from V and 4 bases from J, with 17 bases in between. This CDR3 region has 15 residues. The CDR3 loop reads CASSPSRGVDYEQYV. The CDR3 bases are TGTGCCAGCAGCCCCTCGAGGGGAGTTGATTACGAGCAGTACGTC.

This clonotype was seen a handful of times. This chain connects TRBV9 to TRBJ2-7, with D perhaps matching TRBD1 (6 bases). CDR1 and CDR2 (germline): SGDLS, YYNGEE. This CDR3 contains 15 residues. Trimming took off 2 bases at V and 7 bases at J, with 19 bases between the two ends. The CDR3 sequence is CASSVMDSLYEEQYF. The DNA for the CDR3 is TGTGCCAGCAGCGTCATGGACAGCCTCTACGAAGAGCAGTACTTC.

This clonotype was counted ten times or more. CDR3 sequence reads: CSARDLSGGPYEQYF. CDR3 sequence (DNA): TGCAGTGCTAGAGATCTCTCGGGAGGACCCTACGAGCAGTACTTC. This chain connects TRBV20-1 to TRBJ2-7; 7 bases fit TRBD2. Germline CDR1 reads DFQATT; CDR2 reads SNEGSKA (reference sequence). V trimming: 0 bases; J trimming: 2 bases; junction bases outside the gene matches: 7. The CDR3 totals 15 residues.

This clonotype has at least ten counts. The chain joins TRBV3-1 to TRBJ2-1; either TRBD1 or TRBD2 may fit D (6 bases each). Germline CDR1 reads LGHDT; CDR2 reads YNNKEL (reference sequence). V gave up 0 bases and J gave up 7 bases, with 13 bases separating them. CDR3 length: 15 residues. CDR3 residues: CASSQDEGEVNEQFF. CDR3 coding DNA: TGTGCCAGCAGCCAAGATGAGGGGGAGGTAAATGAGCAGTTCTTC.